Below, 23 T cell receptor beta chains from the same sample are listed, as sequenced in a study of cytomegalovirus exposure and HLA in healthy donors. Use of 60 Vbeta and 13 Jbeta primers characterized the PCR. Here immunoSEQ multiplex PCR was the method, and the copy in TCRdb shows in-frame clones only, minus some. The repertoire consists of some 160,000 clones, with 77% occurring once and the leading ten covering about 1.5%. The sample comprised PBMCs. The receptors shown here come from a woman in her twenties or thirties in good health and CMV-seronegative.

The V gene is TRBV12-5, the J gene TRBJ1-2; 8 bases map to TRBD1. Losses at the gene ends were 9 bases for V and 5 bases for J; bases not matched to a gene: 17. Germline lookup yields CDR1 LGHNT and CDR2 FRNRAP. The length of the CDR3 is 16 residues. The CDR3 spells CASTETDRVGRYGYTF. The DNA for the CDR3 is TGTGCTAGCACAGAGACGGACAGGGTCGGACGTTATGGCTACACCTTC.

This rearrangement joins TRBV5-1 to TRBJ1-1; TRBD1 matches 8 bases. There are 15 residues in the CDR3. J lost 4 bases, V lost 4 bases, and 9 bases had no gene match. Germline values: CDR1 SGHRS, CDR2 YFSETQ. CDR3 nucleotide sequence: TGCGCCAGCAGCCCACCGACAGGGGAAGTCACTGAAGCTTTCTTT. Its protein product is CASSPPTGEVTEAFF. Based on the CDR3 plus reference TRBV5-1 and TRBJ1-1, the full variable domain is KAGVTQTPRYLIKTRGQQVTLSCSPISGHRSVSWYQQTPGQGLQFLFEYFSETQRNKGNFPGRFSGRQFSNSRSEMNVSTLELGDSALYLCASSPPTGEVTEAFFGQGTRLTVV.

The CDR3 sequence: CSATSRGTEAFF. As DNA, the CDR3 is TGCAGCGCTACCTCTAGGGGCACTGAAGCTTTCTTT. This rearrangement joins TRBV29-1 to TRBJ1-1; tentative D call: TRBD1 (5 bases). The CDR3 has 12 amino acids. The V gene's germline CDR1 is SQVTM and CDR2 ANQGSEA. V was shortened by 7 bases and J by 4 bases, with 13 bases between the two germline ends.

This chain uses TRBV9 with TRBJ2-1; 12 nucleotides match TRBD2. The CDR3 is made up of 16 amino acids. Germline CDR1 reads SGDLS; CDR2 reads YYNGEE. J lost 2 bases, V lost 3 bases, and 3 bases had no gene match. The DNA of the CDR3 is TGTGCCAGCAGCGCACTAGCGGGAGGTCCCTACAATGAGCAGTTCTTC. Translated: CASSALAGGPYNEQFF.

V usage is TRBV2 and J usage is TRBJ1-6, with 10 positions matching TRBD1. The CDR3 is 15 residues long. V was clipped by 1 base and J by 13 bases; unmatched bases: 7. CDR1 and CDR2 (germline): SNHLY, FYNNEI. CDR3: CASSEGRTGGYPLHF. The CDR3 DNA follows: TGTGCCAGCAGTGAAGGGAGGACAGGGGGTTACCCCCTCCACTTT.

This chain connects TRBV19 to TRBJ2-5, with 8 bases aligning to TRBD2. V shed 0 bases and J 1 base; nucleotides not matched to a gene: 7. The CDR3 loop spans 17 amino acids. CDR1 and CDR2 from the germline V gene are LNHDA and SQIVND (reference sequence). In DNA form, the CDR3 reads TGTGCCAGTAGTATAGATCTAAGCGGGGGACTCCAAGAGACCCAGTACTTC. Residues: CASSIDLSGGLQETQYF.

In this sample, this clone turned up a few times. The chain's CDR3 is CASGQYNYGYTF. Here the CDR3 DNA reads TGTGCCAGCGGACAGTATAACTATGGCTACACCTTC. The chain carries TRBV6-6 and TRBJ1-2, with a tentative D call TRBD1 (6 bases). Germline V gene data show CDR1 as MNHNY and CDR2 as SVGAGI (reference sequence). The V and J ends lost 8 bases and 1 base respectively, with 8 bases between them. This CDR3 is 12 amino acids long.

In its sample, this clone was seen once. V gene TRBV10-3 combines with J gene TRBJ1-2, with D maybe TRBD1 (5 bases). With 0 bases removed from V and 2 bases from J, the gap between germline ends came to 19 bases. Germline V gives CDR1 ENHRY, CDR2 SYGVKD. This CDR3 is 18 amino acids long. The CDR3 DNA reads TGTGCCATCAGTGAGTCGAGTGTTGGGCAGGGTGCAAACTATGGCTACACCTTC. It specifies CAISESSVGQGANYGYTF.

The gene calls are TRBV11-2 and TRBJ1-1, with TRBD1 matching over 9 bases. The CDR3 consists of 14 residues. J gave up 13 bases and V 0 bases, and 9 bases lay outside the gene matches. The germline gives CDR1 SGHAT, CDR2 FQNNGV. This chain's CDR3 is CASSLDLGTGMIFF. CDR3 nucleotide sequence: TGTGCCAGCAGCTTAGATTTAGGGACAGGGATGATTTTCTTT.

This clone was seen a few times. The V gene is TRBV6-4, the J gene TRBJ2-1, with 13 bases that match TRBD2. Germline CDR1 MRHNA, CDR2 SNTAGT. Trimming cost V 6 bases and J 6 bases; bases outside gene matches: 5. This CDR3 has 15 residues. As DNA, the CDR3 is TGTGCCAGCAGCCGAACTAGCGGGGGGGGCAATGAGCAGTTCTTC. This sequence encodes CASSRTSGGGNEQFF.

This chain uses TRBV5-1 with TRBJ2-7, with unresolved D. Per the germline V gene, CDR1 is SGHRS and CDR2 is YFSETQ. Trimming took off 2 bases at V and 4 bases at J, with 7 bases between the two ends. CDR3 size: 12 residues. CDR3: CASSLDKYEQYF. The CDR3 region has the DNA TGCGCCAGCAGCTTAGACAAGTACGAGCAGTACTTC.

The rearrangement links TRBV7-2 to TRBJ1-2, with a tentative D call TRBD1 (5 bases). The CDR3 has 14 residues. Trimming removed 7 bases at V and 0 bases at J, with 12 bases between. Looked up from germline, CDR1 is SGHTA and CDR2 is FQGNSA. CDR3 loop: CASNLLTANYGYTF. In DNA form, the CDR3 reads TGTGCCAGCAACCTCTTGACAGCTAACTATGGCTACACCTTC. The variable domain in full, with the rest retrieved from reference TRBV7-2 and TRBJ1-2, is GAGVSQSPSNKVTEKGKDVELRCDPISGHTALYWYRQSLGQGLEFLIYFQGNSAPDKSGLPSDRFSAERTGGSVSTLTIQRTQQEDSAVYLCASNLLTANYGYTFGSGTRLTVV.

The rearrangement links TRBV13 to TRBJ1-2; maybe TRBD1 (5 bases). The CDR3 extends over 15 amino acids. The V end was cut by 0 bases, the J end by 1 base, with 9 bases between. Per the germline V gene, CDR1 is PRHDT and CDR2 is FYEKMQ (reference sequence). The CDR3 bases are TGTGCCAGCAGCTTAGGTGGGACTGTTAACTATGGCTACACCTTC. Translation: CASSLGGTVNYGYTF.

Points on this clone: Distinct nucleotide sequences in the sample also encode this CDR3. The CDR3 sequence: CAWSVGGGTEAFF. CDR3 nucleotide sequence: TGTGCCTGGAGTGTAGGGGGGGGCACTGAAGCTTTCTTT. This chain joins TRBV30 and TRBJ1-1; weak D call: TRBD1 (6 bases). Trimming took off 0 bases at V and 4 bases at J, with 9 bases between the two ends. The CDR3 runs 13 residues. Germline V lookup: CDR1 GTSNPN, CDR2 SVGIG (reference sequence).

The chain links TRBV28 to TRBJ1-3, with a tentative D call TRBD1 (6 bases). Germline CDR1 is MDHEN and CDR2 is SYDVKM. Trimming removed 6 bases from V and 2 bases from J, with 17 bases in between. This CDR3 has 16 residues. CDR3 sequence reads: CASSVQGNLAGNTIYF. CDR3 coding DNA: TGTGCCAGCAGCGTACAGGGTAACTTGGCTGGAAACACCATATATTTT.

The chain couples TRBV4-1 to TRBJ2-3, with D possibly matching TRBD1 (5 bases). In germline, CDR1 is MGHRA, CDR2 YSYEKL. The CDR3 is 14 residues long. V was trimmed by 6 bases and J by 6 bases, leaving 16 bases between them. CDR3 in amino acids: CASRIRGPPDTQYF. The DNA for the CDR3 is TGCGCCAGCAGAATAAGGGGTCCCCCGGATACGCAGTATTTT.

The gene calls are TRBV28 and TRBJ2-5; possible D gene TRBD1, 6 bases. CDR1 is MDHEN, CDR2 SYDVKM, per germline. Trimming took off 2 bases at V and 5 bases at J, with 15 bases between the two ends. CDR3 length equals 15 residues. DNA of the CDR3: TGTGCCAGCAGTTTAGGACAGAGGGGTGGGGAGACCCAGTACTTC. Its protein is CASSLGQRGGETQYF.

J is TRBJ1-2 and V is TRBV4-1; D possibly corresponds to TRBD1 (6 bases). The V end was cut by 1 base, the J end by 5 bases, with 17 bases between. The V gene's germline CDR1 is MGHRA and CDR2 YSYEKL. This CDR3 contains 16 residues. The CDR3 DNA sequence: TGCGCCAGCAGCCAAGTCTACACAGGGACACAATATGGCTACACCTTC. Translated, it gives CASSQVYTGTQYGYTF.

V is TRBV30 and J is TRBJ1-5; 8 nucleotides line up with TRBD1. Trimming at V came to 0 bases and at J to 0 bases, leaving 4 bases not matched to a gene. The CDR3 is 16 amino acids. Germline loops: CDR1 GTSNPN, CDR2 SVGIG (reference sequence). CDR3 DNA: TGTGCCTGGAGTGTAGGGACAGGCTATAGCAATCAGCCCCAGCATTTT. Translating gives CAWSVGTGYSNQPQHF. The full variable domain, its missing parts supplied by reference TRBV30 and TRBJ1-5, is SQTIHQWPATLVQPVGSPLSLECTVEGTSNPNLYWYRQAAGRGLQLLFYSVGIGQISSEVPQNLSASRPQDRQFILSSKKLLLSDSGFYLCAWSVGTGYSNQPQHFGDGTRLSIL.

Concerning this clone: Relative to the germline gene, one junction end is altered; a read error may explain this. This chain joins TRBV27 and TRBJ1-2; no definite D call. CDR1 and CDR2 from the germline V gene are MNHEY and SMNVEV (reference sequence). This CDR3 region has 11 residues. The CDR3: CASSYRGGYPF. The CDR3, as DNA: TGTGCCAGCAGTTACCGGGGTGGCTACCCCTTC.

V gene TRBV19 combines with J gene TRBJ1-2; 10 bases fit TRBD1. CDR1 LNHDA and CDR2 SQIVND come from the germline V gene (reference sequence). The CDR3 sequence is 13 residues long. V shed 8 bases, J shed 6 bases, and the junction held 6 bases outside the gene matches. The CDR3 DNA sequence: TGTGCCAGTGATGACAGGGGGCGAAATGGCTACACCTTC. Protein sequence: CASDDRGRNGYTF. The complete variable domain, with remaining parts taken from reference TRBV19 and TRBJ1-2, reads DGGITQSPKYLFRKEGQNVTLSCEQNLNHDAMYWYRQDPGQGLRLIYYSQIVNDFQKGDIAEGYSVSREKKESFPLTVTSAQKNPTAFYLCASDDRGRNGYTFGSGTRLTVV.

The gene calls are TRBV19 and TRBJ1-1; a possible D gene is TRBD1 (6 bases). The CDR3 extends over 15 amino acids. Trimming stripped 6 bases from V and 2 bases from J, with 16 bases between. The germline gives CDR1 LNHDA, CDR2 SQIVND (reference sequence). Written as DNA, the CDR3 is TGTGCCAGTAGCACAGGGTTAGGGGTAAACACTGAAGCTTTCTTT. This translates into CASSTGLGVNTEAFF.

This clone has a single count. The J gene is TRBJ2-2, the V gene TRBV4-1; D call uncertain. CDR1 and CDR2 from the germline V gene are MGHRA and YSYEKL. CDR3 size: 16 residues. V dropped 3 bases and J dropped 1 base, with 12 bases sitting between them. The CDR3 is CASSQAEFLNTGELFF. The CDR3 coding sequence is TGCGCCAGCAGCCAGGCAGAATTCTTGAACACCGGGGAGCTGTTTTTT.